This record covers a single T cell receptor (beta chain). The sample belongs to a study of blood T cell repertoires in COVID-19. Study-level information: Researchers got acute and convalescent COVID-19 samples from the United States, Italy and Spain. The analysed material was cDNA or gDNA that came from T cells, B-cell-depleted T cells, or PBMCs.

Profiled with immunoSEQ multiplex PCR; TCRdb holds only in-frame clones, not every one. The data hold around 130,000 clones, with roughly 84% observed a single time. Germline CDR1 and CDR2: SEHNR and FQNEAQ (reference sequence). The CDR3 runs 16 residues. With 8 bases clipped from V and 2 bases from J, the junction kept 7 bases outside the gene matches. The clonotype originates from a woman aged 30 to 39 who had recovered from COVID-19. The chain carries TRBV7-9 and TRBJ2-6, with 9 bases fitting TRBD1. Sequencing input: peripheral blood. The CDR3 region is CASLPGQGPGANVLTF. The CDR3 nucleotides are TGTGCCAGCTTACCGGGACAGGGTCCTGGGGCCAACGTCCTGACTTTC.